The rows below give T cell receptor beta chains drawn from one sample of a study of breast tumors, draining lymph nodes, adjacent tissues. MiXCR, run by TCRdb on the multiplex PCR reads, gives a single entry per CDR3 protein. The table has 150,000 or so distinct CDR3 sequences, about 34% seen once; the top ten hold 3.8%. Sequencing input: axillary lymph node tissue. The receptors here all came from a female donor with breast cancer. Some clones in this sample may be carry-over from other donors' samples. CDR3s include the opening cysteine and the closing phenylalanine or tryptophan. Each record gives: J gene, clone size, D gene, V gene, CDR3 protein, CDR3 DNA. D genes are given only for firm matches. A clone size is listed for some rows: how often the clone was seen (once, few, many), or a class if it is expanded.

J gene: TRBJ2-3
clone size: NA
D gene: TRBD1
V gene: TRBV19
CDR3 protein: CASSPRPGTGTDTQYF
CDR3 DNA: TGTGCCAGTAGTCCACGCCCCGGGACAGGGACAGATACGCAGTATTTT

J gene: TRBJ1-1
clone size: many
D gene: NA
V gene: TRBV11-2
CDR3 protein: CASSVGGTEAFF
CDR3 DNA: TGTGCCAGCAGCGTGGGAGGGACTGAAGCTTTCTTT

J gene: TRBJ1-1
clone size: NA
D gene: NA
V gene: TRBV20-1
CDR3 protein: CSAGQVAGTEAFF
CDR3 DNA: TGCAGTGCCGGTCAGGTGGCGGGAACTGAAGCTTTCTTT

J gene: TRBJ2-4
clone size: NA
D gene: NA
V gene: TRBV6-4
CDR3 protein: CASSQDIQYF
CDR3 DNA: TGTGCCAGCAGTCAGGACATTCAGTACTTC

J gene: TRBJ1-5
clone size: many
D gene: NA
V gene: TRBV12-3/TRBV12-4
CDR3 protein: CASSFAGNQPQHF
CDR3 DNA: TGTGCCAGCAGTTTTGCGGGGAATCAGCCCCAGCATTTT

J gene: TRBJ2-5
clone size: many
D gene: NA
V gene: TRBV18
CDR3 protein: CASSPGSRETQYF
CDR3 DNA: TGTGCCAGCTCACCAGGGTCCCGGGAGACCCAGTACTTC

J gene: TRBJ2-4
clone size: NA
D gene: TRBD2
V gene: TRBV9
CDR3 protein: CASSSRGGESIQSF
CDR3 DNA: TGTGCCAGCAGCTCTCGGGGGGGGGAGAGCATTCAGTCCTTC

J gene: TRBJ1-6
clone size: many
D gene: TRBD1
V gene: TRBV2
CDR3 protein: CASTSGTGRSSPLHF
CDR3 DNA: TGTGCCAGCACTTCCGGGACAGGTCGAAGTTCACCCCTCCACTTT

J gene: TRBJ1-2
clone size: NA
D gene: TRBD1
V gene: TRBV5-6
CDR3 protein: CASRYTLRQGARVHSYAF
CDR3 DNA: TGTGCCAGCAGATATACCCTCCGACAGGGGGCCCGAGTTCATAGCTACGCCTTC

J gene: TRBJ1-3
clone size: many
D gene: NA
V gene: TRBV30
CDR3 protein: CAWSEVADSGNTIYF
CDR3 DNA: TGTGCCTGGAGCGAGGTCGCCGACTCTGGAAACACCATATATTTT

J gene: TRBJ2-1
clone size: many
D gene: TRBD2
V gene: TRBV19
CDR3 protein: CASTPGRTSGRGGSYNEQFF
CDR3 DNA: TGTGCCAGTACCCCAGGACGGACTAGCGGGAGGGGGGGCTCCTACAATGAGCAGTTCTTC

J gene: TRBJ1-2
clone size: many
D gene: NA
V gene: TRBV12-5
CDR3 protein: CASGWPRVSGYTF
CDR3 DNA: TGTGCTAGTGGTTGGCCAAGGGTGTCTGGCTACACCTTC

J gene: TRBJ1-4
clone size: many
D gene: NA
V gene: TRBV20-1
CDR3 protein: CSARDYTNEKLFF
CDR3 DNA: TGCAGTGCTAGAGATTATACTAATGAAAAACTGTTTTTT

J gene: TRBJ2-4
clone size: few
D gene: TRBD2
V gene: TRBV12-3/TRBV12-4
CDR3 protein: CASSAGRNIQYF
CDR3 DNA: TGTGCCAGCAGTGCCGGGAGGAACATTCAGTACTTC

J gene: TRBJ1-1
clone size: once
D gene: NA
V gene: TRBV5-6
CDR3 protein: CASSPYGRGRGGTEAFF
CDR3 DNA: TGTGCCAGCAGCCCCTATGGCCGAGGGCGGGGGGGTACTGAAGCTTTCTTT

J gene: TRBJ1-1
clone size: NA
D gene: NA
V gene: TRBV9
CDR3 protein: CASSQQNTEAFF
CDR3 DNA: TGTGCCAGCAGCCAGCAGAACACTGAAGCTTTCTTT

J gene: TRBJ2-3
clone size: many
D gene: TRBD2
V gene: TRBV4-3
CDR3 protein: CASSQDDGGRARHYTQYF
CDR3 DNA: TGCGCCAGCAGCCAAGATGACGGCGGGAGGGCCCGACATTATACGCAGTATTTT

J gene: TRBJ2-2
clone size: few
D gene: NA
V gene: TRBV6-5
CDR3 protein: CASMLAPGELFF
CDR3 DNA: TGTGCCAGCATGCTAGCTCCCGGGGAGCTGTTTTTT

J gene: TRBJ2-5
clone size: many
D gene: NA
V gene: TRBV12-3/TRBV12-4
CDR3 protein: CASSLALGRQETQYF
CDR3 DNA: TGTGCCAGCAGTTTAGCGCTGGGGAGACAAGAGACCCAGTACTTC

J gene: TRBJ1-3
clone size: many
D gene: NA
V gene: TRBV7-2
CDR3 protein: CASSRLLSGNTIYF
CDR3 DNA: TGTGCCAGCAGCCGACTATTGTCCGGAAACACCATATATTTT

J gene: TRBJ2-2
clone size: many
D gene: NA
V gene: TRBV7-2
CDR3 protein: CASSLVGKSAGELFF
CDR3 DNA: TGTGCCAGCAGCTTAGTGGGGAAATCGGCCGGGGAGCTGTTTTTT

J gene: TRBJ2-7
clone size: NA
D gene: NA
V gene: TRBV12-3/TRBV12-4
CDR3 protein: CASSNQAALAGGQYF
CDR3 DNA: TGTGCCAGCAGTAACCAGGCGGCCCTGGCAGGCGGGCAGTACTTC

J gene: TRBJ1-5
clone size: NA
D gene: TRBD1
V gene: TRBV19
CDR3 protein: CASSIDTGGLQPQHF
CDR3 DNA: TGTGCCAGTAGTATAGATACAGGGGGCCTTCAGCCCCAGCATTTT

J gene: TRBJ2-2
clone size: NA
D gene: TRBD1
V gene: TRBV25-1
CDR3 protein: CASSERTGQRVNTGELFF
CDR3 DNA: TGTGCCAGCAGTGAACGGACAGGGCAACGGGTAAACACCGGGGAGCTGTTTTTT

J gene: TRBJ1-4
clone size: many
D gene: TRBD1
V gene: TRBV5-1
CDR3 protein: CASSYGDRATNEKLFF
CDR3 DNA: TGCGCCAGCAGCTACGGAGACAGGGCAACTAATGAAAAACTGTTTTTT

J gene: TRBJ2-3
clone size: many
D gene: NA
V gene: TRBV9
CDR3 protein: CASSALTRGGTDTQYF
CDR3 DNA: TGTGCCAGCAGCGCCCTAACACGGGGAGGCACAGATACGCAGTATTTT

J gene: TRBJ2-7
clone size: many
D gene: TRBD2
V gene: TRBV30
CDR3 protein: CAWSAGTSDPYEQYF
CDR3 DNA: TGTGCCTGGAGCGCCGGGACTAGCGACCCCTACGAGCAGTACTTC

J gene: TRBJ2-1
clone size: many
D gene: NA
V gene: TRBV7-9
CDR3 protein: CASSLDGRLVGNEQFF
CDR3 DNA: TGTGCCAGCAGCTTAGACGGGAGACTCGTAGGCAATGAGCAGTTCTTC